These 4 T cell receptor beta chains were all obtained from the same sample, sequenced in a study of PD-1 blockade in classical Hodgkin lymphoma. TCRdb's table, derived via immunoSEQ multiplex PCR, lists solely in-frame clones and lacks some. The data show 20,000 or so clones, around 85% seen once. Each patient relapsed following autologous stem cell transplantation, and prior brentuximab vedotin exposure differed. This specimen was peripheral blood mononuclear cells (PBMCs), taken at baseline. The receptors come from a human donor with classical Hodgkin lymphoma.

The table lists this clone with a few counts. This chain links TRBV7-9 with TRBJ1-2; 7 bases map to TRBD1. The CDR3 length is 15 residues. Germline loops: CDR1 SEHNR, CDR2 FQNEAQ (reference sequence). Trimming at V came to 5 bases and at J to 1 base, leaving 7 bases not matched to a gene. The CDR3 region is CASSTDRERNYGYTF. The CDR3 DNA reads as TGTGCCAGCAGCACCGACAGGGAGCGTAACTATGGCTACACCTTC.

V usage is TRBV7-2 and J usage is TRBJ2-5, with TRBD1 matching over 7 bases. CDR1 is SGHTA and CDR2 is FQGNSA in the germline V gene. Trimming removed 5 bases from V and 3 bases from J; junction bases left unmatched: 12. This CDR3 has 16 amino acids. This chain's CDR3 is CASSLVGQAEEETQYF. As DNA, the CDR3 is TGTGCCAGCAGCCTGGTCGGACAGGCGGAAGAAGAGACCCAGTACTTC.

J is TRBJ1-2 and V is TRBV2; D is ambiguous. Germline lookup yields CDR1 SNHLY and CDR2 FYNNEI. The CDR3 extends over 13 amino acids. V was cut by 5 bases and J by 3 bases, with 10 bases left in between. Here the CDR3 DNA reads TGTGCCAGCAGTCGCCTTCCCGACTATGGCTACACCTTC. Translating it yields CASSRLPDYGYTF.

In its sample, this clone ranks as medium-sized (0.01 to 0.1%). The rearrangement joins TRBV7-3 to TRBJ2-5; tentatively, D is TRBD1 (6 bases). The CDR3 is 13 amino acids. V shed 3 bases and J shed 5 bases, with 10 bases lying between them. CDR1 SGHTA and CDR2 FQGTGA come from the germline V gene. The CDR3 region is CASSLGARETQYF. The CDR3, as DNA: TGTGCCAGCAGCTTGGGGGCGCGGGAGACCCAGTACTTC.